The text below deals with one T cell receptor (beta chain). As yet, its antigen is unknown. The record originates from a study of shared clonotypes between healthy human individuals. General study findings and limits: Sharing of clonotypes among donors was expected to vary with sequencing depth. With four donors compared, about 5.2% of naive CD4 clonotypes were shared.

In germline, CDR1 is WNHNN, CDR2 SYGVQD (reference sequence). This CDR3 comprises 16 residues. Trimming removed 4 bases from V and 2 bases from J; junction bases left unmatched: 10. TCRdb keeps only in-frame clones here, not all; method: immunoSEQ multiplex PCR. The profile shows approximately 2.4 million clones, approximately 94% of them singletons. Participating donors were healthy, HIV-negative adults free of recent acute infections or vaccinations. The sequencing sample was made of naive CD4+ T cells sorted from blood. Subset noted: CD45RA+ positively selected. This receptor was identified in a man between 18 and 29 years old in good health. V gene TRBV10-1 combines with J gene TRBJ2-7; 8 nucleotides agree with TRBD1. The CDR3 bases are TGCGCCAGCAGTGCGACCGGGACAGGTGTCCCCTACGAGCAGTACTTC. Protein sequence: CASSATGTGVPYEQYF.